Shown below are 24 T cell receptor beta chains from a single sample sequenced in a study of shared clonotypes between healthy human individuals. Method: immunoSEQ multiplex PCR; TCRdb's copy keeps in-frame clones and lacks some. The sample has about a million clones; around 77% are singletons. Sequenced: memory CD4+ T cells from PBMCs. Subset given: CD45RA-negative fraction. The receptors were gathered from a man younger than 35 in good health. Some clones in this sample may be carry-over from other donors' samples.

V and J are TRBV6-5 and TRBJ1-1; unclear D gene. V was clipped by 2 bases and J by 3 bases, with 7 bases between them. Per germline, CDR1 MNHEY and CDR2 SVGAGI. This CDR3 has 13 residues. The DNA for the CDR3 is TGTGCCAGCAGTTACACCAAGGACACTGAAGCTTTCTTT. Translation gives CASSYTKDTEAFF.

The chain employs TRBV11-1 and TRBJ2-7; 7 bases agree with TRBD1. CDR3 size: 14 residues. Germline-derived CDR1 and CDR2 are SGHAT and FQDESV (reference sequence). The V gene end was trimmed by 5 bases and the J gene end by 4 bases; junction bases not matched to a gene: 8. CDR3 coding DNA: TGTGCCAGCAGCCGGGCCAGGGGGATTTACGAGCAGTACTTC. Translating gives CASSRARGIYEQYF.

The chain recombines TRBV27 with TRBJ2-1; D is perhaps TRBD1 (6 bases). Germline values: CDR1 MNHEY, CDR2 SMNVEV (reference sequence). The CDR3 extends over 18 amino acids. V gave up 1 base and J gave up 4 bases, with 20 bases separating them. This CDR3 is CASSLYPPGQASYNEQFF. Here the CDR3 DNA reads TGTGCCAGCAGTTTATACCCCCCGGGACAAGCCTCATACAATGAGCAGTTCTTC.

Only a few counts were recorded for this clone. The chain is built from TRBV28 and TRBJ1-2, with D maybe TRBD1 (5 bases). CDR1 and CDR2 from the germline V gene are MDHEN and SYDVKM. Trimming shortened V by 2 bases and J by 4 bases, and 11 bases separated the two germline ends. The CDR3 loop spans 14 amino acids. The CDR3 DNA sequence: TGTGCCAGCAGTTTAGAATCAGGGACCTATGGCTACACCTTC. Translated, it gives CASSLESGTYGYTF.

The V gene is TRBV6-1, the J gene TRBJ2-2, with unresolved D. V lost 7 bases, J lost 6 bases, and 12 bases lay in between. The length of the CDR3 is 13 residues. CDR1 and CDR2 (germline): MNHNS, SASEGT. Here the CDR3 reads CASNPGGAGELFF. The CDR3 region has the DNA TGTGCCAGCAACCCGGGCGGCGCCGGGGAGCTGTTTTTT.

CDR3 in DNA: TGTGCCAGTATCCAGTGGGGAGTTCGCTCATCAGCTTTCTTT. This translates into CASIQWGVRSSAFF. The rearrangement links TRBV19 to TRBJ1-1; no reliable D call. The CDR3 covers 14 residues. V gave up 7 bases and J gave up 10 bases, with 22 bases separating them. Looked up from germline, CDR1 is LNHDA and CDR2 is SQIVND (reference sequence).

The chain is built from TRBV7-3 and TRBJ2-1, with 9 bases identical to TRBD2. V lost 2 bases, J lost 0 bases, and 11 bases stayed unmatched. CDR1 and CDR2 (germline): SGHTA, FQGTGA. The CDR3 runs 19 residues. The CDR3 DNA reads TGTGCCAGCAGCTTATATGGGACTAGCATTAGTCACTCCTACAATGAGCAGTTCTTC. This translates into CASSLYGTSISHSYNEQFF.

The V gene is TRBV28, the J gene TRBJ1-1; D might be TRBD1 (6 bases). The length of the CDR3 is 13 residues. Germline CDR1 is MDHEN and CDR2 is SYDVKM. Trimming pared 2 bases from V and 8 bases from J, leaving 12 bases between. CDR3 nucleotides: TGTGCCAGCAGTTTACGGACAGTTGGGGAAGCTTTCTTT. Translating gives CASSLRTVGEAFF.

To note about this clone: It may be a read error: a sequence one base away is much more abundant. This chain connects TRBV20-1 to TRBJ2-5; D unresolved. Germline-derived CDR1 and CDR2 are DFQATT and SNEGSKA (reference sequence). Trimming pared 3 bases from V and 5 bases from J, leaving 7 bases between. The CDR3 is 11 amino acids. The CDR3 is CSASRAETQYF. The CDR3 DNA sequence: TGCAGTGCTAGTCGAGCGGAGACCCAGTACTTC.

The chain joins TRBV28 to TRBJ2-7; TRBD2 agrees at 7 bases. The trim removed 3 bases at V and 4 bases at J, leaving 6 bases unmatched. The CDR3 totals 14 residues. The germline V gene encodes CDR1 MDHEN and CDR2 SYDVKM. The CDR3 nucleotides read TGTGCCAGCAGTTTGGGCGGGAGCCTTTACGAGCAGTACTTC. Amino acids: CASSLGGSLYEQYF.

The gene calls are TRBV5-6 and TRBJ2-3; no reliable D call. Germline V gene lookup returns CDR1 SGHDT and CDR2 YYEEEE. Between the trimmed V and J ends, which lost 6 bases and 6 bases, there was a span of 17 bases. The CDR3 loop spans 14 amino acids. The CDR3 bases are TGTGCCAGCAACCGGCCAACGGGCCCGGATACGCAGTATTTT. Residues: CASNRPTGPDTQYF.

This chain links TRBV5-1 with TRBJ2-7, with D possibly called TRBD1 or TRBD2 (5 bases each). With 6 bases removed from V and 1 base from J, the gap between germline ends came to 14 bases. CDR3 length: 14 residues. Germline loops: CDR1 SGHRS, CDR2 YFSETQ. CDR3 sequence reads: CASKYGGESYEQYF. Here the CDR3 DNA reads TGCGCCAGCAAATATGGGGGTGAATCCTACGAGCAGTACTTC.

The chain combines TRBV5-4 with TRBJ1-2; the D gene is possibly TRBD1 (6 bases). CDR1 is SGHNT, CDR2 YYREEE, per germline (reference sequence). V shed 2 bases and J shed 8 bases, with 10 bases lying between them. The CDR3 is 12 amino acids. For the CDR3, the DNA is TGTGCCAGCAGCTTACAGGGTCGGGGCTACACCTTC. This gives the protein CASSLQGRGYTF.

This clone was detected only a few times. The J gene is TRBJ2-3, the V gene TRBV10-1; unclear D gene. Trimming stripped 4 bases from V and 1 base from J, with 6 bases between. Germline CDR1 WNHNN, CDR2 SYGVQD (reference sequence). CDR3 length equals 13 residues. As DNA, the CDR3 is TGCGCCAGCAGTGGGCTTCGCACAGATACGCAGTATTTT. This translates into CASSGLRTDTQYF.

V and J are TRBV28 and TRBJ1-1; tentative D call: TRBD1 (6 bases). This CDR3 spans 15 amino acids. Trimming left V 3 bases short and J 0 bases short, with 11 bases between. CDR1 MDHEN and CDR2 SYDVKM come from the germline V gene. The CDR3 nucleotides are TGTGCCAGCAGTTTGGGGGCCTTTGTGAACACTGAAGCTTTCTTT. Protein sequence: CASSLGAFVNTEAFF.

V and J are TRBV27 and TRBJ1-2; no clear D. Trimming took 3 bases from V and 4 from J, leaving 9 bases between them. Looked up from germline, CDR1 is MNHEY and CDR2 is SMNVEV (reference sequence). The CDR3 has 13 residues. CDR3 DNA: TGTGCCAGCAGTTTGAAGGGTGGCTATGGCTACACCTTC. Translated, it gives CASSLKGGYGYTF.

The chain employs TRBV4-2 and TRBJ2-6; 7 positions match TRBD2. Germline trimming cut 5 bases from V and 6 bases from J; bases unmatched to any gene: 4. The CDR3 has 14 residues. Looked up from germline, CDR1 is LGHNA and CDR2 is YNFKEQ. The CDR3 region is CASSTRLAANVLTF. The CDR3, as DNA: TGTGCCAGCAGCACTCGACTAGCGGCCAACGTCCTGACTTTC.

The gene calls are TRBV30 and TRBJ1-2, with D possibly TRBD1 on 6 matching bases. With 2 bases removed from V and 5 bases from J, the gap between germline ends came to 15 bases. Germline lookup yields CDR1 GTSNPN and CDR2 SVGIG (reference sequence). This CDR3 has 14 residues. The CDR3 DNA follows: TGTGCCTGGAGTCGGGGGCTTGCGGATTATGGCTACACCTTC. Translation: CAWSRGLADYGYTF. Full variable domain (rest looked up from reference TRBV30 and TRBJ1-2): SQTIHQWPATLVQPVGSPLSLECTVEGTSNPNLYWYRQAAGRGLQLLFYSVGIGQISSEVPQNLSASRPQDRQFILSSKKLLLSDSGFYLCAWSRGLADYGYTFGSGTRLTVV.

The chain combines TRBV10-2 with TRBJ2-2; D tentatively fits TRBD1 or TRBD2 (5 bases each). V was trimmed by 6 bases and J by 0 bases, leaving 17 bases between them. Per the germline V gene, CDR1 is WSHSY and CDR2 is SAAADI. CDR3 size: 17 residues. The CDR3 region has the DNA TGCGCCAGCAGCCGAAATTACGGGACGTCGAACACCGGGGAGCTGTTTTTT. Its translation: CASSRNYGTSNTGELFF.

DNA of the CDR3: TGTGCCAGCAGTTTAACATTTATAGCCTACGAGCAGTACTTC. Translation gives CASSLTFIAYEQYF. The V call is TRBV28, the J call TRBJ2-7; D is unclear. V was cut by 2 bases and J by 2 bases, with 10 bases left in between. CDR3 size: 14 residues. The germline CDR1 and CDR2 sequences are MDHEN and SYDVKM.

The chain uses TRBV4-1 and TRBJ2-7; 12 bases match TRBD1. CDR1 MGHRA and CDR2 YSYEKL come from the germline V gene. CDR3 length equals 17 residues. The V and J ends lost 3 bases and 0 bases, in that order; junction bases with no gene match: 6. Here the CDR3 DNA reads TGCGCCAGCAGCCAGGGGGACAGGGGGCTACGCTCCTACGAGCAGTACTTC. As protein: CASSQGDRGLRSYEQYF.

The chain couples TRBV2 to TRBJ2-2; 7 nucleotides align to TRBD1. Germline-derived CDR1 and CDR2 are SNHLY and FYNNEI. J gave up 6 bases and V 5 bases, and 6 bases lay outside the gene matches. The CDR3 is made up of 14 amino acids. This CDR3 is CASSLEGAPGELFF. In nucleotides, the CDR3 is TGTGCCAGCAGTCTTGAGGGGGCGCCCGGGGAGCTGTTTTTT.

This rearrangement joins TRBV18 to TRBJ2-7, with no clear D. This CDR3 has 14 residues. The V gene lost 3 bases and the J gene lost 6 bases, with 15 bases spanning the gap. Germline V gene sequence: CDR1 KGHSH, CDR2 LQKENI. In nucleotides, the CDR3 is TGTGCCAGCTCACCCACCCAGGCTGGCGGCGAGCAGTACTTC. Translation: CASSPTQAGGEQYF.

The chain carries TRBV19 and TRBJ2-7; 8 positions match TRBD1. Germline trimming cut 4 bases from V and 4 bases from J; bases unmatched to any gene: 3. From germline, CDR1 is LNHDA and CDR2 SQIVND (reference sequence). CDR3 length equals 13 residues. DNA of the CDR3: TGTGCCAGTAGTAAGGGACAGGCGTACGAGCAGTACTTC. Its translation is CASSKGQAYEQYF. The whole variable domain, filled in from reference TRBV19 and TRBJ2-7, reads DGGITQSPKYLFRKEGQNVTLSCEQNLNHDAMYWYRQDPGQGLRLIYYSQIVNDFQKGDIAEGYSVSREKKESFPLTVTSAQKNPTAFYLCASSKGQAYEQYFGPGTRLTVT.